Presented here are 31 T cell receptor beta chains from one specimen sequenced in a study of patients and donors after allogeneic stem cell transplantation. TCRdb ran MiXCR on the RT-PCR reads and lists one entry per CDR3 protein. The table includes more than 850,000 distinct CDR3 sequences, about a sixth detected once. Sequencing was done on a sample of blood, either unsorted or a sorted T cell fraction (not recorded which). The receptors originated from a human donor who was either an allogeneic HSCT recipient or a stem cell or donor lymphocyte infusion donor (not recorded which). It is not recorded whose cells these are; they may come from a transplant donor.

This clonotype came up a few times. The chain joins TRBV10-3 to TRBJ2-7, with D perhaps TRBD1 (5 bases). The CDR3 runs 18 residues. CDR1 and CDR2 (germline): ENHRY, SYGVKD. V gave up 2 bases and J gave up 1 base, with 21 bases separating them. The CDR3 is CAISEHEGAAQSSYEQYF. The CDR3 bases are TGTGCCATCAGTGAGCACGAAGGGGCGGCCCAATCGTCCTACGAGCAGTACTTC.

Only a few counts were recorded for this clonotype. The chain couples TRBV7-9 to TRBJ2-1; unclear D gene. The V and J ends lost 4 bases and 6 bases respectively, with 19 bases between them. Germline V CDR1 and CDR2: SEHNR, FQNEAQ (reference sequence). CDR3 length equals 16 residues. The CDR3 spells CASSSSLGAPPNEQFF. The CDR3 DNA follows: TGTGCCAGCAGCTCCTCTTTGGGTGCCCCACCCAATGAGCAGTTCTTC.

The rearrangement uses TRBV29-1 and TRBJ1-1; D may be TRBD1 (5 bases). The CDR3 spans 15 residues. CDR1 and CDR2 (germline): SQVTM, ANQGSEA. Deletions cut 6 bases from V and 4 bases from J, with 21 bases between. The CDR3 DNA follows: TGCAGCGTAAAATTGTCCTTTCTCGGGGGCACTGAAGCTTTCTTT. This gives the protein CSVKLSFLGGTEAFF.

This clonotype has at least ten counts. This chain joins TRBV9 and TRBJ2-1; TRBD2 matches 7 bases. Losses at the gene ends were 0 bases for V and 3 bases for J; bases not matched to a gene: 12. This CDR3 has 18 amino acids. Per the germline V gene, CDR1 is SGDLS and CDR2 is YYNGEE. DNA for the CDR3: TGTGCCAGCAGCGTAGCAAGCGGGGAAGGAGTGTACTACAATGAGCAGTTCTTC. The encoded protein is CASSVASGEGVYYNEQFF.

The rearrangement uses TRBV27 and TRBJ2-3; 10 bases align to TRBD1. CDR3 length: 13 amino acids. V was pared by 2 bases and J by 13 bases, with 6 bases of the junction left unmatched. The germline gives CDR1 MNHEY, CDR2 SMNVEV (reference sequence). CDR3 residues: CASSLGRDRGKYF. Written as DNA, the CDR3 is TGTGCCAGCAGTTTAGGGCGGGACAGGGGAAAGTATTTT.

This clonotype was seen a few times. V is TRBV28 and J is TRBJ2-1; no firm D call. The V gene's germline CDR1 is MDHEN and CDR2 SYDVKM. This CDR3 has 15 residues. Trimming cost V 1 base and J 2 bases, with 9 bases left between them. CDR3 amino acids: CASSLSESPYNEQFF. The DNA of the CDR3 is TGTGCCAGCAGTTTATCGGAAAGTCCCTACAATGAGCAGTTCTTC.

A few counts support this clonotype. The chain combines TRBV6-1 with TRBJ2-7, with TRBD1 matching 8 bases. The CDR3 has 13 residues. V trimming: 6 bases; J trimming: 3 bases; junction bases outside the gene matches: 4. Germline V gene data show CDR1 as MNHNS and CDR2 as SASEGT. CDR3 sequence: CASRQGALYEQYF. The CDR3 DNA reads as TGTGCCAGCAGGCAGGGGGCCCTCTACGAGCAGTACTTC.

This clonotype has ten or more counts. V gene TRBV28 combines with J gene TRBJ2-1, with a tentative D call TRBD2 (6 bases). The CDR3 loop spans 16 amino acids. V dropped 5 bases and J dropped 3 bases, with 17 bases sitting between them. Germline CDR1 is MDHEN and CDR2 is SYDVKM. The CDR3 bases are TGTGCCAGCAGTACTAGCACCAAACGGCTCTACAATGAGCAGTTCTTC. This translates into CASSTSTKRLYNEQFF.

In this sample, this clonotype turned up many times. The chain combines TRBV10-3 with TRBJ1-1; 7 bases are a match to TRBD1. The germline CDR1 and CDR2 sequences are ENHRY and SYGVKD. The J segment lost 3 bases and the V segment lost 6 bases, leaving 7 bases of the junction unmatched. The CDR3 totals 14 residues. CDR3 in DNA: TGTGCCATCAGACTGACAGGGTCGGACACTGAAGCTTTCTTT. Protein: CAIRLTGSDTEAFF.

The chain couples TRBV4-1 to TRBJ2-1, with 8 bases lining up with TRBD1. Germline lookup yields CDR1 MGHRA and CDR2 YSYEKL. With V trimmed by 3 bases and J by 2 bases, 9 bases remained unmatched. The CDR3 is made up of 17 amino acids. The CDR3 sequence is CASSHETGGRPYNEQFF. For the CDR3, the DNA is TGCGCCAGCAGCCACGAAACAGGGGGGCGGCCCTACAATGAGCAGTTCTTC.

The chain combines TRBV30 with TRBJ1-1, with D unclear. CDR1 GTSNPN and CDR2 SVGIG come from the germline V gene (reference sequence). Trimming stripped 4 bases from V and 3 bases from J, with 21 bases between. This CDR3 has 16 amino acids. The CDR3: CAWKSQTGRRDTEAFF. The CDR3 nucleotides are TGTGCCTGGAAGTCGCAGACGGGCAGAAGGGACACTGAAGCTTTCTTT.

This sequence joins TRBV5-1 and TRBJ2-1; D is unclear. CDR1 is SGHRS, CDR2 YFSETQ, per germline. The V end was cut by 0 bases, the J end by 8 bases, with 12 bases between. CDR3 length equals 14 residues. The CDR3 DNA follows: TGCGCCAGCAGCTTGGTGGAGCCAGTCCATGAGCAGTTCTTC. Its translation is CASSLVEPVHEQFF.

This rearrangement joins TRBV7-6 to TRBJ2-2, with 15 bases aligning to TRBD2. V trimming: 3 bases; J trimming: 4 bases; junction bases outside the gene matches: 9. Germline CDR1 SGHVS, CDR2 FNYEAQ. This CDR3 has 19 amino acids. Written as DNA, the CDR3 is TGTGCCAGCAGCTTCCTAGGACTAGCGGGAGGGCTTGGCACCGGGGAGCTGTTTTTT. Its translation is CASSFLGLAGGLGTGELFF. Drawing the rest from reference TRBV7-6 and TRBJ2-2, the complete variable domain is GAGVSQSPRYKVTKRGQDVALRCDPISGHVSLYWYRQALGQGPEFLTYFNYEAQQDKSGLPNDRFSAERPEGSISTLTIQRTEQRDSAMYRCASSFLGLAGGLGTGELFFGEGSRLTVL.

The chain joins TRBV7-8 to TRBJ2-7; 10 positions agree with TRBD2. The CDR3 is made up of 16 amino acids. V gave up 6 bases and J gave up 4 bases; unmatched junction bases: 12. Per germline, CDR1 SGHVS and CDR2 FQNEAQ. CDR3 nucleotides: TGTGCCAGCAGTTCTCGGAGCGGGAGGGAGGTATACGAGCAGTACTTC. This gives the protein CASSSRSGREVYEQYF. Combining the CDR3 with reference TRBV7-8 and TRBJ2-7 gives the whole variable domain GAGVSQSPRYKVAKRGQDVALRCDPISGHVSLFWYQQALGQGPEFLTYFQNEAQLDKSGLPSDRFFAERPEGSVSTLKIQRTQQEDSAVYLCASSSRSGREVYEQYFGPGTRLTVT.

This clonotype occurred a few times. V usage is TRBV5-1 and J usage is TRBJ2-7; 12 bases fit TRBD2. In germline, CDR1 is SGHRS, CDR2 YFSETQ. The CDR3 extends over 13 amino acids. V trimming: 9 bases; J trimming: 4 bases; junction bases outside the gene matches: 5. CDR3 sequence: CATRLAGAYEQYF. CDR3 in DNA: TGCGCCACCAGACTAGCGGGGGCGTACGAGCAGTACTTC.

This clonotype was found a few times. The chain carries TRBV20-1 and TRBJ2-7, with 7 bases lining up with TRBD1. The CDR3 contains 14 residues. Germline CDR1 is DFQATT and CDR2 is SNEGSKA (reference sequence). V was pared by 3 bases and J by 0 bases, with 5 bases of the junction left unmatched. The CDR3 DNA sequence: TGCAGTGCTAGGGACAGGTCAGACTCCTACGAGCAGTACTTC. Translated: CSARDRSDSYEQYF.

The rearrangement uses TRBV27 and TRBJ2-1, with 11 bases aligning to TRBD2. CDR3 length equals 14 residues. CDR1 MNHEY and CDR2 SMNVEV come from the germline V gene (reference sequence). Unmatched junction bases numbered 9, after V lost 11 bases and J lost 6 bases. The CDR3 sequence: CAGQLAGASNEQFF. The CDR3 DNA reads TGTGCCGGCCAACTAGCGGGGGCCAGCAATGAGCAGTTCTTC.

There are many counts of this clonotype. This chain links TRBV5-1 with TRBJ1-1; a possible D gene is TRBD1 (6 bases). Between the trimmed V and J ends, which lost 4 bases and 0 bases, there was a span of 13 bases. The CDR3 is 15 residues long. Looked up from germline, CDR1 is SGHRS and CDR2 is YFSETQ. The CDR3 here is CASSQDTGLNTEAFF. The CDR3, as DNA: TGCGCCAGCAGCCAGGACACAGGGCTGAACACTGAAGCTTTCTTT. The full variable domain, with the rest looked up from reference TRBV5-1 and TRBJ1-1, is KAGVTQTPRYLIKTRGQQVTLSCSPISGHRSVSWYQQTPGQGLQFLFEYFSETQRNKGNFPGRFSGRQFSNSRSEMNVSTLELGDSALYLCASSQDTGLNTEAFFGQGTRLTVV.

In its sample, this clonotype was seen once. The V call is TRBV11-2, the J call TRBJ2-3; D is unresolved. This CDR3 comprises 13 residues. Trimming left V 5 bases short and J 9 bases short, with 15 bases between. Looked up from germline, CDR1 is SGHAT and CDR2 is FQNNGV. For the CDR3, the DNA is TGTGCCAGCAGCCCTCTGCCCGACCCGACGCAGTATTTT. As protein: CASSPLPDPTQYF.

The table lists this clonotype with a few counts. The V and J genes are TRBV5-6 and TRBJ2-7; D unclear. The V and J ends lost 1 base and 2 bases respectively, with 7 bases between them. This CDR3 contains 13 residues. Per germline, CDR1 SGHDT and CDR2 YYEEEE. CDR3 bases: TGTGCCAGCAGCTTGTCCAGTACCTACGAGCAGTACTTC. This encodes CASSLSSTYEQYF. Drawing the rest from reference TRBV5-6 and TRBJ2-7, the complete variable domain is DAGVTQSPTHLIKTRGQQVTLRCSPKSGHDTVSWYQQALGQGPQFIFQYYEEEERQRGNFPDRFSGHQFPNYSSELNVNALLLGDSALYLCASSLSSTYEQYFGPGTRLTVT.

The chain uses TRBV20-1 and TRBJ2-3, with 10 positions matching TRBD2. V was clipped by 1 base and J by 4 bases; unmatched bases: 5. The germline gives CDR1 DFQATT, CDR2 SNEGSKA (reference sequence). The CDR3 is made up of 15 amino acids. Here the CDR3 DNA reads TGCAGTGCTAGAGCGCGGACTAGCGGCGCAGATACGCAGTATTTT. Translating gives CSARARTSGADTQYF.

This clonotype has just a few counts. CDR3 DNA sequence: TGTGCCAGCAGTTTCCTGAGACGCCCAGGCCGGGATGAGCAGTTCTTC. Translating it yields CASSFLRRPGRDEQFF. V is TRBV27 and J is TRBJ2-1; D is undetermined. This CDR3 region has 16 residues. Between the trimmed V and J ends, which lost 3 bases and 8 bases, there was a span of 20 bases. Per germline, CDR1 MNHEY and CDR2 SMNVEV (reference sequence).

This chain connects TRBV12-3 or TRBV12-4 to TRBJ2-3; TRBD2 matches at 10 bases. V was clipped by 5 bases and J by 0 bases; unmatched bases: 8. The CDR3 extends over 17 amino acids. DNA for the CDR3: TGTGCCAGCAGTCAGTTCTCTAGCGGGGGAAGCACAGATACGCAGTATTTT. Protein: CASSQFSSGGSTDTQYF.

The CDR3 sequence: CASSGQGNEQFF. The CDR3 DNA reads as TGTGCCAGCAGTGGACAGGGCAATGAGCAGTTCTTC. The V and J genes are TRBV27 and TRBJ2-1; 8 positions agree with TRBD1. The CDR3 is 12 residues long. V was pared by 5 bases and J by 6 bases, with 0 bases of the junction left unmatched. Germline V CDR1 and CDR2: MNHEY, SMNVEV (reference sequence).

This chain connects TRBV5-5 to TRBJ2-5; D is perhaps TRBD1 (5 bases). The V end was cut by 4 bases, the J end by 1 base, with 17 bases between. In germline, CDR1 is SGHKS, CDR2 YYEKEE (reference sequence). The CDR3 sequence is 16 residues long. CDR3 loop: CASSRRGLDIQETQYF. For the CDR3, the DNA is TGTGCCAGCAGCCGTAGGGGATTGGACATCCAAGAGACCCAGTACTTC.

In its sample, this clonotype was seen a few times. The V gene is TRBV12-3 or TRBV12-4, the J gene TRBJ2-5, with 9 bases fitting TRBD2. V shed 9 bases, J shed 7 bases, and the junction held 9 bases outside the gene matches. The CDR3 totals 13 residues. CDR3 sequence (DNA): TGTGCCAGTTCATCAAGCGGGGGGAGGACCCAGTACTTC. It specifies CASSSSGGRTQYF.

In its sample, this clonotype was seen a few times. The chain is built from TRBV12-3 or TRBV12-4 and TRBJ1-1; the D gene is possibly TRBD1 (6 bases). CDR3 length: 12 amino acids. Trimming stripped 5 bases from V and 11 bases from J, with 15 bases between. In DNA, the CDR3 is TGTGCCAGCAGTACCCAGGGGAGACGGGCTTTCTTT. Its translation is CASSTQGRRAFF.

CDR3 in amino acids: CASSKPGQGNEQFF. CDR3 nucleotides: TGCGCCAGCAGCAAACCGGGACAGGGCAATGAGCAGTTCTTC. The V gene is TRBV5-1, the J gene TRBJ2-1; 9 bases are shared with TRBD1. Germline V gene data show CDR1 as SGHRS and CDR2 as YFSETQ. Trimming removed 4 bases from V and 6 bases from J; junction bases left unmatched: 5. The CDR3 is made up of 14 amino acids.

This clonotype occurred a few times. V is TRBV10-3 and J is TRBJ1-6; 7 bases agree with TRBD1. Germline CDR1 ENHRY, CDR2 SYGVKD. The CDR3 covers 16 residues. V was pared by 2 bases and J by 9 bases, with 10 bases of the junction left unmatched. CDR3 sequence (DNA): TGTGCCATCAGTGAGCCTAAGGGGGCTGGATTTTCACCCCTCCACTTT. Residues: CAISEPKGAGFSPLHF.

This clonotype was picked up many times. The chain carries TRBV12-3 or TRBV12-4 and TRBJ2-5, with D perhaps being TRBD1 or TRBD2 (5 bases each). Between the trimmed V and J ends, which lost 8 bases and 7 bases, there was a span of 11 bases. CDR3 length: 11 residues. The CDR3 DNA follows: TGTGCCAGCCTCCGTGGGGGGACCCAGTACTTC. Residues: CASLRGGTQYF.

The gene calls are TRBV6-5 and TRBJ2-7; the D call may be TRBD1 or TRBD2 (5 bases each). Germline V gene sequence: CDR1 MNHEY, CDR2 SVGAGI. The CDR3 is 11 residues long. V lost 7 bases to trimming and J lost 2 bases, with 6 bases between them. The CDR3 DNA is TGTGCCAGCATGGGGGCCTACGAGCAGTACTTC. Translation gives CASMGAYEQYF.